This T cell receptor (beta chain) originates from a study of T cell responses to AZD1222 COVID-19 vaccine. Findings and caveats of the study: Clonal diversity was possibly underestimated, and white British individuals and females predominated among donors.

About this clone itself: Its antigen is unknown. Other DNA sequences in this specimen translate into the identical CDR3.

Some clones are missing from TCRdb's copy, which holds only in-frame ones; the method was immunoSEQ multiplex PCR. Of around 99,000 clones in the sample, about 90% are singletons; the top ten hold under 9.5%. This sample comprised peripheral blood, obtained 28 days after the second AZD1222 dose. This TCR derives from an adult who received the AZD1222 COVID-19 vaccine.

This chain's CDR3 is CASSSTGSNQPQHF. The CDR3 coding sequence is TGTGCCAGCAGCTCCACAGGGAGCAATCAGCCCCAGCATTTT. This sequence joins TRBV7-2 and TRBJ1-5; weak D call: TRBD1 (6 bases). V was cut by 4 bases and J by 1 base, with 8 bases left in between. CDR3 size: 14 residues. The germline CDR1 and CDR2 sequences are SGHTA and FQGNSA.